This TCR beta chain was sequenced for a study of graft-versus-host responses after intestinal transplantation. Study summary: Multivisceral, liver-intestinal, or isolated intestinal grafts went to recipients. Anti-thymocyte globulin was used for induction in all recipients, who then took tacrolimus and steroids for roughly 3 years.

A note on this clone: Its target is not known.

Whole-study findings and limits: GvH clones were identified in recipient marrow, with some first appearing in ileum or blood.

The assay was immunoSEQ multiplex PCR, and TCRdb's table has in-frame clones only and misses some. The repertoire has 35,000 to 45,000 clones, around 94% of them found once; the top ten carry over 0.2%. V dropped 6 bases and J dropped 4; count of bases not matched to a gene: 13. This CDR3 contains 15 residues. The germline V gene encodes CDR1 SQVTM and CDR2 ANQGSEA. V usage is TRBV29-1 and J usage is TRBJ2-3; 7 bases align to TRBD1. The clonotype comes from a human donor who was the organ donor for an intestinal transplant. Sequencing used unstimulated CD4+ T cells sorted from spleen or lymph node cells, obtained before transplant. CDR3 loop: CSVGNPAGGADTQYF. CDR3 nucleotides: TGCAGCGTAGGAAATCCGGCAGGGGGTGCAGATACGCAGTATTTT.